Below, 20 T cell receptor beta chains from the same sample are listed, as sequenced in a study of T cells in Graves' hyperthyroidism and ophthalmopathy. Amplification of TCR beta CDR3 regions was performed using RNA transcripts as template. HTBI primers were used for first-round RT-PCR of the TCR CDR3. TCRdb re-called the multiplex PCR reads through MiXCR, storing one row per CDR3 protein. The sample records some 400,000 distinct CDR3 sequences, 13% being singletons. The specimen was blood. The receptors here all came from a man aged 30-40 years with Graves' hyperthyroidism that later progressed to Graves' ophthalmopathy.

At least ten counts were recorded for this clonotype. This sequence joins TRBV20-1 and TRBJ1-1, with D perhaps TRBD1 (5 bases). V lost 2 bases and J lost 5, with 9 bases in between. The CDR3 spans 12 residues. CDR1 is DFQATT and CDR2 is SNEGSKA in the germline V gene (reference sequence). The chain's CDR3 is CSARQGLTEAFF. The CDR3 DNA reads TGCAGTGCTAGACAGGGTTTGACTGAAGCTTTCTTT.

This clonotype was detected ten times or more. CDR3 region: CATSDPVGTDTQYF. The CDR3 DNA follows: TGTGCCACCAGTGATCCCGTGGGCACAGATACGCAGTATTTT. V and J are TRBV24-1 and TRBJ2-3; unclear D gene. V was clipped by 3 bases and J by 1 base, with 7 bases between them. Germline CDR1 KGHDR, CDR2 SFDVKD. This CDR3 has 14 residues.

The chain recombines TRBV29-1 with TRBJ1-2, with no clear D. V shed 4 bases and J shed 2 bases, with 5 bases lying between them. Germline CDR1 is SQVTM and CDR2 is ANQGSEA. This CDR3 is 11 amino acids long. The CDR3 DNA reads as TGCAGCGTTGGAGAAAACTATGGCTACACCTTC. Amino acid sequence: CSVGENYGYTF.

This clonotype appeared a few times. The V and J genes are TRBV29-1 and TRBJ1-5, with D possibly TRBD1 on 6 matching bases. Germline CDR1 SQVTM, CDR2 ANQGSEA. With 4 bases removed from V and 7 bases from J, the gap between germline ends came to 14 bases. This CDR3 has 13 residues. The CDR3 sequence is CSVAGGGSQPQHF. In DNA form, the CDR3 reads TGCAGCGTTGCGGGGGGGGGCAGCCAGCCCCAGCATTTT.

This clonotype was recorded many times. The chain combines TRBV7-9 with TRBJ2-7; 10 nucleotides agree with TRBD1. The CDR3 is 15 residues long. Per germline, CDR1 SEHNR and CDR2 FQNEAQ (reference sequence). V shed 3 bases, J shed 5 bases, and the junction held 7 bases outside the gene matches. CDR3: CASSFPGQGSHEQYF. The DNA for the CDR3 is TGTGCCAGCAGCTTCCCGGGACAGGGGTCCCACGAGCAGTACTTC.

This clonotype has ten or more counts. The chain has TRBV20-1 and TRBJ1-2; TRBD1 matches 8 bases. The CDR3 runs 14 residues. The germline V gene encodes CDR1 DFQATT and CDR2 SNEGSKA (reference sequence). The J segment lost 10 bases and the V segment lost 0 bases, leaving 10 bases of the junction unmatched. This CDR3 reads CSARDFRGRVDYTF. For the CDR3, the DNA is TGCAGTGCTAGAGATTTCAGGGGGCGCGTTGACTACACCTTC.

This clonotype was found many times. One end of the junction is discordant with germline, which a read error may explain. This chain connects TRBV12-3 or TRBV12-4 to TRBJ2-5; no clear D. The length of the CDR3 is 11 residues. CDR3 DNA: TGTGCCAGCAGCTTAGAAGAGACCCAGTACTTC. It codes for CASSLEETQYF.

The chain carries TRBV27 and TRBJ2-1; 8 bases agree with TRBD2. CDR1 is MNHEY, CDR2 SMNVEV, per germline (reference sequence). The CDR3 is 19 amino acids. V shed 4 bases and J 1 base; nucleotides not matched to a gene: 15. CDR3 in DNA: TGTGCCAGCAGTTCCCGGGGGGGGGGCGTAGATGGTTCCTACAATGAGCAGTTCTTC. It is translated as CASSSRGGGVDGSYNEQFF.

The genes are TRBV25-1 and TRBJ2-3, with 7 positions matching TRBD1. The CDR3 is 14 amino acids. V was clipped by 5 bases and J by 2 bases; unmatched bases: 4. Germline V gene lookup returns CDR1 MGHDK and CDR2 SYGVNS. CDR3 nucleotides: TGTGCCAGCAGTCAGGGGGACGTCACAGATACGCAGTATTTT. Its protein product is CASSQGDVTDTQYF.

This clonotype was seen more than once but under ten times. The rearrangement uses TRBV5-1 and TRBJ1-6, with TRBD1 identical over 9 bases. The germline gives CDR1 SGHRS, CDR2 YFSETQ. Germline trimming cut 5 bases from V and 10 bases from J; bases unmatched to any gene: 7. The CDR3 loop spans 14 amino acids. The CDR3 region is CASSAGQGNSPLHF. CDR3 DNA sequence: TGCGCCAGCAGTGCGGGACAGGGAAACTCACCCCTCCACTTT.

This chain links TRBV5-6 with TRBJ2-3, with 8 bases fitting TRBD1. CDR1 SGHDT and CDR2 YYEEEE come from the germline V gene. CDR3 length equals 15 residues. V lost 4 bases to trimming and J lost 6 bases; unmatched junction nucleotides: 10. Here the CDR3 DNA reads TGTGCCAGCAGCCACGACAGGGGCAACGACGATACGCAGTATTTT. Protein: CASSHDRGNDDTQYF. Filled out from reference TRBV5-6 and TRBJ2-3, the complete variable domain reads DAGVTQSPTHLIKTRGQQVTLRCSPKSGHDTVSWYQQALGQGPQFIFQYYEEEERQRGNFPDRFSGHQFPNYSSELNVNALLLGDSALYLCASSHDRGNDDTQYFGPGTRLTVL.

This clonotype was seen at least ten times. This chain links TRBV7-9 with TRBJ1-5; TRBD1 matches at 7 bases. Losses at the gene ends were 3 bases for V and 3 bases for J; bases not matched to a gene: 5. The CDR3 has 15 amino acids. In germline, CDR1 is SEHNR, CDR2 FQNEAQ (reference sequence). CDR3 residues: CASSLQGQLNQPQHF. CDR3 in DNA: TGTGCCAGCAGCTTGCAGGGACAGCTCAATCAGCCCCAGCATTTT.

This clonotype has a handful of counts. V gene TRBV19 combines with J gene TRBJ2-1; 8 bases are shared with TRBD1. In germline, CDR1 is LNHDA, CDR2 SQIVND (reference sequence). The length of the CDR3 is 15 residues. V lost 6 bases and J lost 2; bases outside the gene matches: 6. CDR3: CASRDRGGPYNEQFF. The CDR3 bases are TGTGCCAGTAGAGACAGGGGTGGCCCCTACAATGAGCAGTTCTTC. Looking up the rest from reference TRBV19 and TRBJ2-1 gives the full variable domain: DGGITQSPKYLFRKEGQNVTLSCEQNLNHDAMYWYRQDPGQGLRLIYYSQIVNDFQKGDIAEGYSVSREKKESFPLTVTSAQKNPTAFYLCASRDRGGPYNEQFFGPGTRLTVL.

The V and J genes are TRBV20-1 and TRBJ2-1; maybe TRBD1 (6 bases). There are 15 residues in the CDR3. The germline CDR1 and CDR2 sequences are DFQATT and SNEGSKA (reference sequence). V dropped 6 bases and J dropped 3 bases, with 18 bases sitting between them. CDR3 nucleotides: TGCAGTGCCAACCCAGGGAAGGGGGACTACAATGAGCAGTTCTTC. It yields the protein CSANPGKGDYNEQFF.

As for this clonotype: One end of the junction is discordant with germline, which a read error may explain. The V gene is TRBV5-1, the J gene TRBJ2-1; 7 bases are shared with TRBD1. This CDR3 has 13 amino acids. Looked up from germline, CDR1 is SGHRS and CDR2 is YFSETQ. The chain's CDR3 is CASTRDSYNEPFF. The CDR3 DNA reads TGCGCCAGCACTCGGGACAGCTACAATGAGCCGTTCTTC.

Only a few counts were recorded for this clonotype. The chain has TRBV12-3 or TRBV12-4 and TRBJ2-1; tentatively, D is TRBD1 or TRBD2 (5 bases each). Trimming removed 4 bases from V and 6 bases from J, with 22 bases in between. The CDR3 totals 17 residues. Written as DNA, the CDR3 is TGTGCCAGCAGTTACAGGAAGGGACCGTTTATAGGCAATGAGCAGTTCTTC. Amino acids: CASSYRKGPFIGNEQFF.

The chain combines TRBV12-3 or TRBV12-4 with TRBJ2-5; weak D call: TRBD1 (5 bases). With 1 base removed from V and 2 bases from J, the gap between germline ends came to 14 bases. The CDR3 runs to 16 residues. The CDR3 DNA reads TGTGCCAGCAGTTTAGTCCCAGCCCGGACACAAGAGACCCAGTACTTC. Protein sequence: CASSLVPARTQETQYF.

This clonotype was seen ten or more times. This chain connects TRBV2 to TRBJ1-1; D unclear. Trimming removed 6 bases from V and 3 bases from J, with 5 bases in between. CDR1 is SNHLY and CDR2 is FYNNEI in the germline V gene. The CDR3 spans 11 residues. The CDR3 region has the DNA TGTGCCAGCAGGCGGGACACTGAAGCTTTCTTT. It encodes CASRRDTEAFF. The entire variable domain, with the rest obtained from reference TRBV2 and TRBJ1-1, is as follows: EPEVTQTPSHQVTQMGQEVILRCVPISNHLYFYWYRQILGQKVEFLVSFYNNEISEKSEIFDDQFSVERPDGSNFTLKIRSTKLEDSAMYFCASRRDTEAFFGQGTRLTVV.

Only a few counts were recorded for this clonotype. The V call is TRBV5-4, the J call TRBJ2-1; D gene ambiguous. This CDR3 region has 13 residues. In germline, CDR1 is SGHNT, CDR2 YYREEE (reference sequence). Trimming removed 3 bases at V and 6 bases at J, with 10 bases between. DNA of the CDR3: TGTGCCAGCAGCTATCGGACCCTCAATGAGCAGTTCTTC. Translated, it gives CASSYRTLNEQFF.

This clonotype showed up just a few times. This sequence joins TRBV19 and TRBJ1-5, with D uncertain. CDR3 length: 15 residues. The V end was cut by 8 bases, the J end by 2 bases, with 16 bases between. Germline V gives CDR1 LNHDA, CDR2 SQIVND (reference sequence). DNA of the CDR3: TGTGCCAGTCATACTGGGCGGGGAGGCAATCAGCCCCAGCATTTT. Its protein is CASHTGRGGNQPQHF.